The sequence of this T cell receptor beta chain was determined in a study of breast tumors, draining lymph nodes, adjacent tissues (dated by TCRdb to 2016 to 2017). Turning to the overall study: The study compared TCR beta repertoires across tumor, adjacent nontumor tissue and axillary lymph nodes from breast cancer patients. In human breast cancer, the study set out to evaluate how tumor, surrounding tissue and draining lymph node repertoires relate to one another and whether T cells may move between these sites. Study-wide conclusions, independent of this receptor: Tumor T-cell repertoires showed less diversity than lymph node repertoires and more diversity than nontumor tissue repertoires, and tumor T-cell repertoires showed preferential V and J gene usage. Tumor and nontumor tissue repertoires were found to be significantly more similar in luminal-like than in basal-like breast cancer. The conclusion that tumor T cells originate in lymph nodes was framed as consistent with a hypothesis rather than directly demonstrated. The data were judged consistent with most tumor T cells deriving from the lymph node and then expanding within tumor tissue.

Lymph node samples came from the axillary draining lymph nodes of breast cancer patients. Notes on this clonotype: Its antigen is not yet known. Since a much larger clone is just one base distant, this may be a read error.

Reading from cysteine to phenylalanine, the CDR3 counts 16 amino acids. The DNA shown is the 48-base CDR3, in frame from base 1. Clipping removes 2 bases from V and 1 base from J, with 8 as the unmatched junction base count. The germline V gene (reference sequence) yields DFQATT for CDR1 and SNEGSKA for CDR2. The listed sequencing device is Illumina HiSeq 2000. TCR beta chain libraries were generated through multiplex PCR amplification. High-throughput sequencing was used to analyze the amplified TCR beta chain products. TCRdb handled the public reads itself, with Q25 trimming in fastp and clone calling in MiXCR, and kept productive beta chains. All rows with the same CDR3 protein become a single entry with the most common DNA and genes. The sample yields approximately 200,000 distinct CDR3 sequences; 30% to 40% were counted once. Together, the top ten hold approximately 4.5% of the sample.

Sequencing used axillary lymph node tissue. The V gene is TRBV20-1 and the J gene is TRBJ1-5; 7 bases in between match TRBD1. The receptor was derived from a female donor with breast cancer. Some clones in this sample may be carry-over from other donors' samples. The bases read TGCAGTGCTAGAAAGGGGGCCAGGCGAAGCAATCAGCCCCAGCATTTT. Its protein is CSARKGARRSNQPQHF.